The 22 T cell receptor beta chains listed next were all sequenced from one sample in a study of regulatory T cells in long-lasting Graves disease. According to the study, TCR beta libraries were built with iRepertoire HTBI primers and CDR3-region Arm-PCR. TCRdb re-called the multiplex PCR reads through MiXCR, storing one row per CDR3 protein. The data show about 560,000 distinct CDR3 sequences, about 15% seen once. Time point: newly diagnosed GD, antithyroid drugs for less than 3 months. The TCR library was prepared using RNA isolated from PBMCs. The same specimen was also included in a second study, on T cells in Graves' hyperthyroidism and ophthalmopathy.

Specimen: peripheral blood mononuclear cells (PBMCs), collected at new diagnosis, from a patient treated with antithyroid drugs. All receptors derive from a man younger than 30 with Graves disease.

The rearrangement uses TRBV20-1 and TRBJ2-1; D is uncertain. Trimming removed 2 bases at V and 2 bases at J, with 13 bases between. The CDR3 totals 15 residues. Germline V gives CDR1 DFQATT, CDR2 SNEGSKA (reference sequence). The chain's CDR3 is CSARPLGNAYNEQFF. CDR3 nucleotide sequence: TGCAGTGCTAGACCGTTGGGGAATGCCTACAATGAGCAGTTCTTC.

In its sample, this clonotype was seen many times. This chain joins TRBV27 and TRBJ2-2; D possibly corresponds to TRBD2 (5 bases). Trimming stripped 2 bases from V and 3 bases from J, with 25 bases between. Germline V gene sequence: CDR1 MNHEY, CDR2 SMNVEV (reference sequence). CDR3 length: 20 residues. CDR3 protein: CASSLEGFGFLYPDTGELFF. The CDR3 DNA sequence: TGTGCCAGCAGTTTAGAGGGTTTCGGTTTTCTTTACCCGGACACCGGGGAGCTGTTTTTT.

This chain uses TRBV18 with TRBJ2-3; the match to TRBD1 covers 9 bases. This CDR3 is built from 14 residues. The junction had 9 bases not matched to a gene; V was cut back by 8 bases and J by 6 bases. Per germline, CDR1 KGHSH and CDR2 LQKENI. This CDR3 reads CASTQQGARDTQYF. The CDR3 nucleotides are TGTGCCAGCACACAACAGGGGGCGCGTGATACGCAGTATTTT.

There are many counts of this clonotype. The CDR3 region is CASSLVTGSYEQYF. The DNA of the CDR3 is TGTGCCAGCAGCTTAGTAACAGGGTCCTACGAGCAGTACTTC. The rearrangement uses TRBV7-8 and TRBJ2-7, with D perhaps TRBD1 (6 bases). CDR1 and CDR2 from the germline V gene are SGHVS and FQNEAQ. V lost 1 base to trimming and J lost 1 base, with 8 bases between them. This CDR3 comprises 14 residues.

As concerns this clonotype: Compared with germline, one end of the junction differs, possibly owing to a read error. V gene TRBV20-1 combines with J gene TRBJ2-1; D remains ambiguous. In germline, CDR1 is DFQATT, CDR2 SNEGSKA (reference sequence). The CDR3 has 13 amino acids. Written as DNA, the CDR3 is TGCGGTGCTAGAGAGAGGACCTACAATGAGCAGTTCTTC. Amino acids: CGARERTYNEQFF.

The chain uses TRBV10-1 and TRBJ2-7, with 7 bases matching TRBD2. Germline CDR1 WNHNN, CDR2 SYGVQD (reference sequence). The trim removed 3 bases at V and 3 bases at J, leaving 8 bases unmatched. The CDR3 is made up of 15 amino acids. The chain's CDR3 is CASSEGLAAFYEQYF. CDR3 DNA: TGCGCCAGCAGTGAAGGGCTAGCGGCCTTCTACGAGCAGTACTTC.

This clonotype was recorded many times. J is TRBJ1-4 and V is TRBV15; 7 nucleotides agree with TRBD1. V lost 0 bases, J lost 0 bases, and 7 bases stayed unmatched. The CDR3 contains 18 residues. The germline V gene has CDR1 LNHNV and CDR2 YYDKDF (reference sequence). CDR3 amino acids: CATSRELQQGPTNEKLFF. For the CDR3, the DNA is TGTGCCACCAGCAGAGAACTGCAACAGGGGCCAACTAATGAAAAACTGTTTTTT.

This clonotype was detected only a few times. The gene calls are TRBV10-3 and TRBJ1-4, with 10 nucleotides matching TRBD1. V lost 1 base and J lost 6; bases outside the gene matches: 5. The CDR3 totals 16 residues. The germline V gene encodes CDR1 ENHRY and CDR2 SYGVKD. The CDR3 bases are TGTGCCATCAGTGAGTTTTCCGGGACAGGGGATGAAAAACTGTTTTTT. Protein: CAISEFSGTGDEKLFF.

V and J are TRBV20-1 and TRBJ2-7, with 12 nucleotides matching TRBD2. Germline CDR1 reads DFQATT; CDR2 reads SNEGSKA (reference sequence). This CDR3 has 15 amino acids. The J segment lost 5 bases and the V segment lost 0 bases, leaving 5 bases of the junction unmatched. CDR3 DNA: TGCAGTGCTAGAGATCCGACTAGCGGGAGCAACGAGCAGTACTTC. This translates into CSARDPTSGSNEQYF.

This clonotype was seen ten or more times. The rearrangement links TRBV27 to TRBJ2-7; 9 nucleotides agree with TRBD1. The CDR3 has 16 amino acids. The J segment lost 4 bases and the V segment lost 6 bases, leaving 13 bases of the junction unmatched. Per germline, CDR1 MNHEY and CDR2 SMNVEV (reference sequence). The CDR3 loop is CASSPTPGTGIYEQYF. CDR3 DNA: TGTGCCAGCAGCCCGACCCCCGGGACAGGGATTTACGAGCAGTACTTC.

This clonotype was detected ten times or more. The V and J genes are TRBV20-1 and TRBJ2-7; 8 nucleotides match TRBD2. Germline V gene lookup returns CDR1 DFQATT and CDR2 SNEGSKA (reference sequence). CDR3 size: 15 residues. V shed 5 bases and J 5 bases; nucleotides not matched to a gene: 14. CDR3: CSALKREQVRHEQYF. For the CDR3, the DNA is TGCAGTGCTTTAAAGCGGGAGCAGGTTAGGCACGAGCAGTACTTC.

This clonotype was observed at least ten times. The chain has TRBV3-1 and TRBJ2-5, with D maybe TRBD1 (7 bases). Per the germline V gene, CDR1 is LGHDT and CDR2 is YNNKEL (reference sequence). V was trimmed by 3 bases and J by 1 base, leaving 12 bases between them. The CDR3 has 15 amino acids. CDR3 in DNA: TGTGCCAGCAGCCACGGGGGACAGCCCCAAGAGACCCAGTACTTC. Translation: CASSHGGQPQETQYF.

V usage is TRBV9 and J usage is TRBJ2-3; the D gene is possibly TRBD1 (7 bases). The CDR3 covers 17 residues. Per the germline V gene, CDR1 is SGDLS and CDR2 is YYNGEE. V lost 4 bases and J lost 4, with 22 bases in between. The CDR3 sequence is CASSPGGGSGFADTQYF. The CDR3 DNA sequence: TGTGCCAGCAGCCCAGGGGGTGGGAGCGGGTTCGCAGATACGCAGTATTTT.

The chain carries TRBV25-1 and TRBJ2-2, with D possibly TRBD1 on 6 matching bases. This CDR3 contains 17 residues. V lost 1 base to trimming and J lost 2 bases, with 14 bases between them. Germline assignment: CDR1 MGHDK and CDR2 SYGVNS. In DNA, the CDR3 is TGTGCCAGCAGTGAATTTCACGGCAGGGGTAACACCGGGGAGCTGTTTTTT. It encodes CASSEFHGRGNTGELFF.

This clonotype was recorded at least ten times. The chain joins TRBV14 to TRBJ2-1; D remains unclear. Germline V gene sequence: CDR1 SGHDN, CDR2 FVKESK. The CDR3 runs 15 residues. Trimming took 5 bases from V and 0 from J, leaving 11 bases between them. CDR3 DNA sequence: TGTGCCAGCAGCAGAGGTCGAAGCTCCTACAATGAGCAGTTCTTC. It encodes CASSRGRSSYNEQFF.

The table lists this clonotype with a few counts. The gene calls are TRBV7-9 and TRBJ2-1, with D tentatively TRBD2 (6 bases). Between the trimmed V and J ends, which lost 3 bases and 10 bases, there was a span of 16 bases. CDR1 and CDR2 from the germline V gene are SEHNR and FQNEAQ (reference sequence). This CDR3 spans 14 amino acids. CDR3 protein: CASSLGLFSGEQFF. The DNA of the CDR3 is TGTGCCAGCAGCTTGGGACTCTTCTCGGGGGAGCAGTTCTTC.

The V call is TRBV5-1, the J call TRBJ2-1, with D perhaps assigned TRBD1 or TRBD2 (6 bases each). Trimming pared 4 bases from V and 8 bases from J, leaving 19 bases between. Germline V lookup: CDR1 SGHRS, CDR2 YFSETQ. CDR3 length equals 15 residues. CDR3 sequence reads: CASSPHREEGYEQFF. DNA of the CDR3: TGCGCCAGCAGCCCGCACAGGGAGGAAGGGTATGAGCAGTTCTTC. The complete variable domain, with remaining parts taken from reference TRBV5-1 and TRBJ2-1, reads KAGVTQTPRYLIKTRGQQVTLSCSPISGHRSVSWYQQTPGQGLQFLFEYFSETQRNKGNFPGRFSGRQFSNSRSEMNVSTLELGDSALYLCASSPHREEGYEQFFGPGTRLTVL.

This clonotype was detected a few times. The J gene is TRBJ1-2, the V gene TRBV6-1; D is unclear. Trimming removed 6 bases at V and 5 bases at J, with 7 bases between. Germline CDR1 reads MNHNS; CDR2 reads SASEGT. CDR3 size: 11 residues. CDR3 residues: CASRLIYGYTF. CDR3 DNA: TGTGCCAGCAGACTGATTTATGGCTACACCTTC.

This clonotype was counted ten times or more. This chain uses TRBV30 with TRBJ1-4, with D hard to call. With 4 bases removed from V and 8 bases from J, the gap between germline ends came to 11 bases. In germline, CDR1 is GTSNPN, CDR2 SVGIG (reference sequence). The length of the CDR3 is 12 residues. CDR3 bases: TGTGCCTGGAATCTGGGAGGAGAAAAACTGTTTTTT. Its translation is CAWNLGGEKLFF.

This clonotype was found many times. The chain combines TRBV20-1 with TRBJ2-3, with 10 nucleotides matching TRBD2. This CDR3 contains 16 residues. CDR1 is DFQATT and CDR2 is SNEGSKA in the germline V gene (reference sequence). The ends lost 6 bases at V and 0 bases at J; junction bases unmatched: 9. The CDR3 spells CSASGLASTSTDTQYF. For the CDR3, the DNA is TGCAGTGCCTCGGGACTAGCGTCAACTAGCACAGATACGCAGTATTTT.

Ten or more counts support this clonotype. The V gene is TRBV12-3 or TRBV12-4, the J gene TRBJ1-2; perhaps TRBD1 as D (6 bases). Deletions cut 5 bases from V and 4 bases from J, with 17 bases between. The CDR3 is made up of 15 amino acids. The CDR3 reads CASSQSGVGSYGYTF. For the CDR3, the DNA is TGTGCCAGCAGTCAGTCAGGGGTTGGGTCCTATGGCTACACCTTC.

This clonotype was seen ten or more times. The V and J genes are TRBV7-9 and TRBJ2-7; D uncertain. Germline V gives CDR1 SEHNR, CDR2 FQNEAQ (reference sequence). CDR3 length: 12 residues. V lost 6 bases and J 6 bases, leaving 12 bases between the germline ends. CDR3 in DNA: TGTGCCAGCAGTAGCACTAAGGGCGAGCAGTACTTC. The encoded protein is CASSSTKGEQYF.